This entry lists 13 T cell receptor beta chains sequenced from one sample in a study of tissue T cells after allogeneic stem cell transplantation. TCRdb's copy holds only in-frame clones and misses some; the assay was immunoSEQ multiplex PCR. In the table there are roughly 8,200 clones, around 35% of which are singletons. Time point defined: mouse harvest day 14 after allogeneic transplant. Tail vein injection delivered 10^7 T-cell-depleted bone marrow cells and 10^6 splenic CD5+ T cells. Sequencing was done on a sample of skin. These receptors all come from a female BALB/c mouse given C57BL/6 T cells with graft-versus-host disease after an allogeneic hematopoietic cell transplant.

As regards this clone: Gene names and germline refer to mouse. The sequenced fragment ends 1 residue before the CDR3 boundary, so the rest is inferred from the germline J gene. V usage is TRBV20 and J usage is TRBJ1-6; D is undetermined. TRBJ1-6 is assigned to the ORF class and has an uncertain function. Germline V gene data show CDR1 as GFQATS and CDR2 as STVNSAI. Trimming took off 0 bases at V and 3 bases at J, with 9 bases between the two ends. There are 15 residues in the CDR3. CDR3 loop: CGARDSGVYNSPLYF. The covered CDR3 bases are TGTGGTGCTAGGGATTCCGGGGTCTATAATTCGCCCCTCTAC.

A word on this clone: Gene names denote mouse genes. The CDR3 is cut off 1 residue early in the read; its end comes from the germline J gene. This chain joins TRBV3 and TRBJ2-3; D remains unclear. Germline lookup yields CDR1 SNHLY and CDR2 FYNGKV (reference sequence). V shed 1 base and J shed 1 base, with 6 bases lying between them. The CDR3 is 14 amino acids. The part of the CDR3 DNA that was read is TGTGCCAGCAGCTTAGTTCAGGGTGCAGAAACGCTGTAT. It specifies CASSLVQGAETLY. In full, the CDR3 reads CASSLVQGAETLYF.

This clone is judged medium-sized. Genes here carry mouse names. The CDR3 end is not reached by the read, which stops 1 residue before it; the germline J gene fills it in. This chain uses TRBV23 with TRBJ2-1; the tabulated D call, TRBD2, remains unverified against the DNA. CDR3 size: 14 residues. Germline lookup yields CDR1 KGHTA and CDR2 FQNQQP. The covered CDR3 bases are TGCTCCAGCAGCCGGGACTGGGGGGGTGCTGAGCAGTTC. It translates to CSSSRDWGGAEQF. The entire CDR3 is CSSSRDWGGAEQFF.

With regard to this clone: Gene names refer to mouse genes. The read comes to an end 1 residue before the CDR3 does, leaving the germline J gene to fill in the end. The chain joins TRBV26 to TRBJ2-4; D unclear. The CDR3 totals 13 residues. Germline-derived CDR1 and CDR2 are KGHPV and FQNQEV (reference sequence). V was pared by 4 bases and J by 1 base, with 6 bases between. This CDR3 reads CASSRAGQNTLYF. The sequenced part of the CDR3 DNA is TGTGCCAGCAGTCGGGCGGGTCAAAACACCTTGTAC.

In its sample, this clone ranks as medium-sized. Genes here carry mouse names. The CDR3 end is not reached by the read, which stops 1 residue before it; the germline J gene fills it in. The chain recombines TRBV13-2 with TRBJ1-3; D might be TRBD1 (6 bases). The CDR3 consists of 14 residues. Germline lookup yields CDR1 NNHNN and CDR2 SYGAGS (reference sequence). Trimming removed 3 bases from V and 0 bases from J, with 7 bases in between. The CDR3 spells CASGADSSGNTLYF. CDR3 DNA, as far as it was read: TGTGCCAGCGGTGCGGACAGTTCTGGAAATACGCTCTAT.

To note about this clone: Gene names are the mouse ones. The read ends 1 residue before the CDR3 terminus; that terminus is restored from the germline J gene. The genes are TRBV26 and TRBJ2-2; the D is unclear. V was clipped by 2 bases and J by 0 bases, with 7 bases between them. The germline V gene encodes CDR1 KGHPV and CDR2 FQNQEV (reference sequence). CDR3 size: 15 residues. The part of the CDR3 DNA that was read is TGTGCCAGCAGTCTGAGCCCAACAAACACCGGGCAGCTCTAC. Encoded protein: CASSLSPTNTGQLY. The complete CDR3 protein is CASSLSPTNTGQLYF.

By share of the sample, this clone is medium-sized. Gene names refer to mouse genes. The CDR3 extends 1 residue past the end of the read, so its final part is completed from the germline J gene. The rearrangement uses TRBV12-2 and TRBJ2-3; TRBD1 aligns across 8 bases. V lost 3 bases, J lost 1 base, and 2 bases stayed unmatched. Germline V lookup: CDR1 SGHLS, CDR2 HYDKME. The CDR3 loop spans 14 amino acids. This CDR3 is CASSETGGAETLYF. CDR3 bases read: TGTGCCAGCTCTGAGACAGGGGGTGCAGAAACGCTGTAT.

This clone occurred a few times. The germline and genes are mouse ones. The CDR3 is CSSSDWDYEQYF. CDR3 DNA, as far as it was read: TGCTCCAGCAGTGACTGGGACTATGAACAGTAC. The V gene is TRBV23, the J gene TRBJ2-7; the table gives TRBD2 as D, unverified against the DNA. The read comes to an end 1 residue before the CDR3 does, leaving the germline J gene to fill in the end. The CDR3 has 12 amino acids. Germline loops: CDR1 KGHTA, CDR2 FQNQQP.

By sample share, this clone is medium-sized. Each gene name is a mouse one. From the germline J gene comes the end of the CDR3, since the read stops 1 residue before it. V gene TRBV26 combines with J gene TRBJ1-3; D ambiguous. CDR3 length: 13 residues. V gave up 4 bases and J gave up 2 bases, with 6 bases separating them. From germline, CDR1 is KGHPV and CDR2 FQNQEV (reference sequence). The CDR3 here is CASSRGPGNTLYF. CDR3 DNA, as far as it was read: TGTGCCAGCAGTCGGGGTCCTGGAAATACGCTCTAT.

A word on this clone: The gene symbols are mouse symbols. The CDR3 goes on 1 residue after the read ends, and that part is filled in from the germline J gene. The chain recombines TRBV2 with TRBJ2-3; TRBD2 matches at 9 bases. J was trimmed by 2 bases and V by 4 bases; bases with no gene match: 4. This CDR3 region has 15 residues. Per the germline V gene, CDR1 is LGHNA and CDR2 is YSYQKL. CDR3 sequence: CASSPLGGIAETLYF. The CDR3 bases that were read are TGTGCCAGCAGCCCTCTGGGGGGGATTGCAGAAACGCTGTAT.

Of note for this clone: Gene names denote mouse genes. Read sequence stops 1 residue before the CDR3 end, and the germline J gene provides the missing end. The J gene is TRBJ2-5, the V gene TRBV26, with 7 bases matching TRBD1. This CDR3 comprises 13 residues. Germline trimming cut 4 bases from V and 4 bases from J; bases unmatched to any gene: 2. Germline CDR1 is KGHPV and CDR2 is FQNQEV (reference sequence). CDR3 loop: CASSRGTEDTQYF. The DNA read from the CDR3 is TGTGCCAGCAGTCGCGGGACAGAAGACACCCAGTAC.

This clone was picked up a small number of times. The gene names given are mouse names. From the germline J gene comes the end of the CDR3, since the read stops 1 residue before it. The chain is built from TRBV13-3 and TRBJ1-3; a weak D match, TRBD1 (5 bases). Trimming stripped 4 bases from V and 0 bases from J, with 8 bases between. This CDR3 region has 14 residues. Germline V lookup: CDR1 NNHDY, CDR2 SYVADS. Partial CDR3 DNA: TGTGCCAGCAGTTCAGGGAATTCTGGAAATACGCTCTAT. It translates to CASSSGNSGNTLY. The full CDR3 reads CASSSGNSGNTLYF.

On this clone itself: Mouse gene names apply. The CDR3 end is not reached by the read, which stops 1 residue before it; the germline J gene fills it in. The chain carries TRBV14 and TRBJ2-5, with 10 nucleotides matching TRBD1. Per the germline V gene, CDR1 is SGHDT and CDR2 is FRDEAV. Trimming took 5 bases from V and 4 from J; bases not matched to a gene: 4. There are 14 residues in the CDR3. The covered CDR3 bases are TGTGCCAGCAGGGCCGGGACAGGGGAAGACACCCAGTAC. Translating gives CASRAGTGEDTQY. The whole CDR3 region reads CASRAGTGEDTQYF.